The 15 T cell receptor beta chains below all came from one sample that was sequenced in a study of blood T cell repertoires in COVID-19. The data were produced by immunoSEQ multiplex PCR, yet TCRdb's version contains in-frame clones alone and is incomplete. The table shows some 230,000 clones, with around 83% occurring only once. The material sequenced was PBMCs or T cells enriched from blood (not recorded which). The origin of the receptors is a woman aged 40 to 50 with acute COVID-19.

The chain employs TRBV4-1 and TRBJ2-7; the D is unclear. In germline, CDR1 is MGHRA, CDR2 YSYEKL. The V end was cut by 3 bases, the J end by 6 bases, with 12 bases between. CDR3 length: 13 residues. CDR3: CASSQPGNSEQYF. The CDR3 DNA follows: TGCGCCAGCAGCCAGCCCGGTAACAGCGAGCAGTACTTC.

The chain links TRBV9 to TRBJ1-6; D is ambiguous. CDR3 length equals 16 residues. With 0 bases removed from V and 4 bases from J, the gap between germline ends came to 11 bases. Per germline, CDR1 SGDLS and CDR2 YYNGEE. The CDR3 loop reads CASSVGQATYNSPLHF. DNA for the CDR3: TGTGCCAGCAGCGTAGGTCAGGCCACTTATAATTCACCCCTCCACTTT.

For the CDR3, the DNA is TGTGCCAGTAGTATAGGGGCACTGGCGCGGGACAGGCAGCAATTAAACTATGGCTACACCTTC. It is translated as CASSIGALARDRQQLNYGYTF. The V gene is TRBV19, the J gene TRBJ1-2; 8 bases are shared with TRBD1. V shed 1 base and J 2 bases; nucleotides not matched to a gene: 21. In germline, CDR1 is LNHDA, CDR2 SQIVND (reference sequence). The CDR3 is made up of 21 amino acids.

V gene TRBV11-2 combines with J gene TRBJ2-3, with D perhaps TRBD2 (9 bases). Trimming took off 6 bases at V and 4 bases at J, with 17 bases between the two ends. The length of the CDR3 is 15 residues. Germline V gene sequence: CDR1 SGHAT, CDR2 FQNNGV. CDR3 DNA: TGTGCCAGCAGGCCAGGGGGCGGGGGGGCAGATACGCAGTATTTT. Its translation: CASRPGGGGADTQYF.

CDR3 sequence reads: CASSPDRGPTDTQYF. DNA of the CDR3: TGTGCCAGCTCACCCGACAGGGGCCCCACAGATACGCAGTATTTT. V is TRBV18 and J is TRBJ2-3; TRBD1 aligns across 8 bases. Germline CDR1 KGHSH, CDR2 LQKENI. J was trimmed by 2 bases and V by 3 bases; bases with no gene match: 4. This CDR3 spans 15 amino acids.

The CDR3 coding sequence is TGTGCCAGCAGCCCGCGGGGGGCTGGTAGGGAGACCCAGTACTTC. This gives the protein CASSPRGAGRETQYF. The chain recombines TRBV4-2 with TRBJ2-5, with 8 bases that match TRBD2. The ends lost 4 bases at V and 5 bases at J; junction bases unmatched: 9. This CDR3 has 15 residues. Germline V gene sequence: CDR1 LGHNA, CDR2 YNFKEQ.

This clone showed up just a few times. This sequence joins TRBV19 and TRBJ1-5, with D maybe TRBD1 (6 bases). The CDR3 loop spans 14 amino acids. V lost 9 bases and J 2 bases, leaving 14 bases between the germline ends. Germline CDR1 LNHDA, CDR2 SQIVND (reference sequence). CDR3 loop: CASRGGLGNQPQHF. The CDR3 DNA sequence: TGTGCCAGCAGAGGGGGTTTGGGCAATCAGCCCCAGCATTTT. Full variable domain (outside the CDR3, taken from reference TRBV19 and TRBJ1-5): DGGITQSPKYLFRKEGQNVTLSCEQNLNHDAMYWYRQDPGQGLRLIYYSQIVNDFQKGDIAEGYSVSREKKESFPLTVTSAQKNPTAFYLCASRGGLGNQPQHFGDGTRLSIL.

The chain joins TRBV11-2 to TRBJ2-1; 10 positions match TRBD2. The V segment lost 2 bases and the J segment 6 bases; nucleotides outside the gene matches: 10. There are 17 residues in the CDR3. The germline CDR1 and CDR2 sequences are SGHAT and FQNNGV. The CDR3 loop is CASSLSPGLAYSNEQFF. As DNA, the CDR3 is TGTGCCAGCAGCTTATCGCCGGGACTAGCGTATTCCAATGAGCAGTTCTTC.

This chain joins TRBV30 and TRBJ1-2; 7 bases line up with TRBD1. CDR3 length: 14 residues. Germline V gives CDR1 GTSNPN, CDR2 SVGIG (reference sequence). The J segment lost 3 bases and the V segment lost 1 base, leaving 5 bases of the junction unmatched. The CDR3 region is CAWSARGRDYGYTF. The CDR3 nucleotides read TGTGCCTGGAGTGCGAGGGGGCGTGACTATGGCTACACCTTC.

This clone showed up just a few times. The chain combines TRBV4-1 with TRBJ1-1, with 9 bases that match TRBD1. In germline, CDR1 is MGHRA, CDR2 YSYEKL. The CDR3 consists of 17 residues. J was trimmed by 2 bases and V by 6 bases; bases with no gene match: 13. CDR3 in amino acids: CASRQSPGQGSNTEAFF. CDR3 nucleotide sequence: TGCGCCAGCAGGCAGTCGCCGGGACAGGGAAGTAACACTGAAGCTTTCTTT.

The V gene is TRBV27, the J gene TRBJ2-7, with 7 bases that match TRBD1. Germline V gene sequence: CDR1 MNHEY, CDR2 SMNVEV (reference sequence). The V gene end was trimmed by 7 bases and the J gene end by 6 bases; junction bases not matched to a gene: 18. The CDR3 runs 16 residues. In DNA form, the CDR3 reads TGTGCCAGCACCCCCAGTGATATGACAGGGTTCCGCGAGCAGTACTTC. Its protein product is CASTPSDMTGFREQYF.

The rearrangement joins TRBV5-4 to TRBJ2-1, with 12 nucleotides matching TRBD2. The CDR3 runs to 15 residues. J gave up 7 bases and V 0 bases, and 2 bases lay outside the gene matches. Germline CDR1 and CDR2: SGHNT and YYREEE (reference sequence). CDR3 nucleotide sequence: TGTGCCAGCAGCTTGGCTAGCGGGAGGGAGAATGAGCAGTTCTTC. Amino acid sequence: CASSLASGRENEQFF.

The chain is built from TRBV11-2 and TRBJ2-5; tentative D call: TRBD2 (5 bases). Germline CDR1 SGHAT, CDR2 FQNNGV. Between the trimmed V and J ends, which lost 1 base and 5 bases, there was a span of 14 bases. The CDR3 loop spans 15 amino acids. The CDR3 reads CASSLGFGGVETQYF. DNA for the CDR3: TGTGCCAGCAGCTTAGGGTTTGGAGGCGTGGAGACCCAGTACTTC.

The V call is TRBV7-9, the J call TRBJ1-1; maybe TRBD1 (6 bases). The CDR3 has 15 amino acids. V was shortened by 2 bases and J by 1 base, with 11 bases between the two germline ends. The V gene's germline CDR1 is SEHNR and CDR2 FQNEAQ (reference sequence). CDR3 coding DNA: TGTGCCAGCAGCTTATATGGGACACGGAACACTGAAGCTTTCTTT. As protein: CASSLYGTRNTEAFF.

This clone was seen more than once but under ten times. The chain links TRBV2 to TRBJ2-3, with a possible D match to TRBD2 (6 bases). The V gene lost 6 bases and the J gene lost 0 bases, with 19 bases spanning the gap. This CDR3 is 17 amino acids long. Per germline, CDR1 SNHLY and CDR2 FYNNEI. The CDR3 sequence is CASRIRGLTGSTDTQYF. CDR3 DNA: TGTGCCAGCAGAATACGAGGACTAACAGGCAGCACAGATACGCAGTATTTT.